This TCR beta chain was sequenced during a study of T cell repertoires in cytomegalovirus infection. The overall study: Well-studied HLA-B-restricted CMV epitopes were used in the study alongside recently identified HLA-C-restricted ones. Public TCR beta signatures marked donors with CMV infection and the matching HLA.

TCRdb ran MiXCR on the reads and lists one entry per CDR3 protein. This table holds hundreds of thousands of distinct CDR3 sequences, 25% to 35% found once. Per germline, CDR1 LNHDA and CDR2 SQIVND (reference sequence). Unmatched junction bases numbered 7, after V lost 4 bases and J lost 4 bases. CDR3 size: 17 residues. With regard to this clonotype: No antigen is known for it.

The study, taken as a whole, reports: CMV-specific TCR beta clonotypes restricted by HLA-C were the ones dominating the ex vivo response.

The receptor was derived from a human donor in good health (CMV status not recorded). Some clones in this sample may be carry-over from other donors' samples. This chain uses TRBV19 with TRBJ2-1, with 13 bases matching TRBD2. The sample consisted of cultured PBMCs, taken from culture after CMV antigen stimulation. The CDR3: CASSKGTSGALYNEQFF. CDR3 DNA sequence: TGTGCCAGTAGTAAAGGGACTAGCGGGGCCCTTTACAATGAGCAGTTCTTC.